What follows are 2 T cell receptor beta chains derived from one specimen sequenced in a study of regulatory T cells in long-lasting Graves disease. Documented time point: newly diagnosed GD, antithyroid drugs for less than 3 months. The TCR library was made from RNA extracted from PBMCs. Sequencing libraries for TCR beta were prepared with iRepertoire HTBI primers and Arm-PCR of CDR3 regions. TCRdb reprocessed the multiplex PCR reads via MiXCR and lists one record per CDR3 protein. The sample has hundreds of thousands of distinct CDR3 sequences, approximately 13% seen once. This same sample was also taken into another study, of T cells in Graves' hyperthyroidism and ophthalmopathy.

The sample in question was peripheral blood mononuclear cells (PBMCs), obtained at new diagnosis, from a patient treated with antithyroid drugs. The receptors originated from a man aged 25-45 years with Graves disease.

This clonotype was detected ten times or more. The chain has TRBV7-2 and TRBJ2-3, with 11 bases fitting TRBD2. The germline gives CDR1 SGHTA, CDR2 FQGNSA. The CDR3 runs to 15 residues. V lost 3 bases, J lost 5 bases, and 4 bases stayed unmatched. The CDR3 DNA sequence: TGTGCCAGCAGCTTGACTAGCGGGATAGGAGATACGCAGTATTTT. It codes for CASSLTSGIGDTQYF.

This clonotype was recorded at least ten times. The rearrangement joins TRBV19 to TRBJ1-1; TRBD1 might be the D (5 bases). CDR3 length equals 14 residues. V gave up 5 bases and J gave up 1 base, with 11 bases separating them. CDR1 and CDR2 from the germline V gene are LNHDA and SQIVND (reference sequence). CDR3 in amino acids: CASSPGTPNTEAFF. The CDR3 DNA is TGTGCCAGTAGTCCCGGGACCCCGAACACTGAAGCTTTCTTT.